This paragraph reports one TCR beta chain. V shed 2 bases, J shed 5 bases, and the junction held 1 base outside the gene matches. The CDR3 extends over 14 amino acids. Germline assignment: CDR1 ENHRY and CDR2 SYGVKD. Sequencing used immunoSEQ multiplex PCR; TCRdb keeps in-frame clones, though not all of them. Seen here are 260,000 or so clones, roughly 82% observed once, and the top ten hold 13%. The sample belongs to a study of control samples from healthy donors and cancer patients. Sequenced material: PBMCs. This chain uses TRBV10-3 with TRBJ2-5, with TRBD1 identical over 11 bases. This clonotype was sampled from a woman in her sixties or seventies with lung cancer. The CDR3 protein is CAISEGTGGETQYF. The CDR3 nucleotides read TGTGCCATCAGTGAGGGGACAGGGGGGGAGACCCAGTACTTC.